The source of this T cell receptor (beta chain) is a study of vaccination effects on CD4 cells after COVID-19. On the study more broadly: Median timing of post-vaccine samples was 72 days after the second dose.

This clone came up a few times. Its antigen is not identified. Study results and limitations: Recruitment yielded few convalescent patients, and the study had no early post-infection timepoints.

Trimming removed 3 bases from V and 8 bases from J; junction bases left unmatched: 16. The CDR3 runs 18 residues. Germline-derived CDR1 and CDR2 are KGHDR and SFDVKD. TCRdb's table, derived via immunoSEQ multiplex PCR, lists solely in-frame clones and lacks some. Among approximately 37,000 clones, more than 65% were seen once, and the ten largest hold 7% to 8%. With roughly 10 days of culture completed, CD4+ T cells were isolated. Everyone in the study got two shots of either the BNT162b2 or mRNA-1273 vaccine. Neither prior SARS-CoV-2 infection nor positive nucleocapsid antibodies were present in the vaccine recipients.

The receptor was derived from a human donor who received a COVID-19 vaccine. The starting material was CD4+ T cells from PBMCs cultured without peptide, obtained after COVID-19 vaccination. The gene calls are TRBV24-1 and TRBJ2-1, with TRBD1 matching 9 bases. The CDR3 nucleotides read TGTGCCACCAGTGATACCACCGGGACAGGGTATCCGTATGATGAGCAGTTCTTC. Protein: CATSDTTGTGYPYDEQFF.